The next 23 T cell receptor beta chains were all read from a single sample in a study of blood T cell repertoires in COVID-19. Method: immunoSEQ multiplex PCR; TCRdb's copy keeps in-frame clones and lacks some. The sample yields about 130,000 clones, approximately 86% seen once. Sequencing input: PBMCs or T cells enriched from blood (not recorded which). These receptors were obtained from a woman between 50 and 59 years old who had recovered from COVID-19.

This clone was counted between two and nine times. The chain employs TRBV18 and TRBJ1-1; D remains unclear. The germline gives CDR1 KGHSH, CDR2 LQKENI. This CDR3 has 16 residues. The germline V and J ends were trimmed by 0 bases and 4 bases, with 15 bases remaining between them. The CDR3 DNA follows: TGTGCCAGCTCACCACCAGAATGGAGGAGCCCCACTGAAGCTTTCTTT. This encodes CASSPPEWRSPTEAFF.

The genes are TRBV18 and TRBJ1-1; 7 bases are a match to TRBD1. V lost 6 bases and J lost 5; bases outside the gene matches: 12. The CDR3 is 15 residues long. In germline, CDR1 is KGHSH, CDR2 LQKENI. The CDR3 reads CASSLTEQGRTEAFF. CDR3 DNA: TGTGCCAGCTCTCTAACCGAACAGGGGAGGACTGAAGCTTTCTTT.

This clone occurred once. The chain uses TRBV10-2 and TRBJ2-1, with TRBD1 as a possible D gene (5 bases). Germline-derived CDR1 and CDR2 are WSHSY and SAAADI. V was shortened by 0 bases and J by 4 bases, with 16 bases between the two germline ends. The CDR3 is made up of 17 amino acids. The CDR3 DNA reads as TGCGCCAGCAGTGAGTCGGCGCAAGATTCAGGGTACAATGAGCAGTTCTTC. It encodes CASSESAQDSGYNEQFF.

CDR3 loop: CASSQDRGGAGETQYF. The CDR3 bases are TGCGCCAGCAGCCAAGATAGGGGGGGGGCCGGAGAGACCCAGTACTTC. The chain carries TRBV4-3 and TRBJ2-5; tentative D call: TRBD2 (7 bases). V gave up 0 bases and J gave up 4 bases, with 15 bases separating them. CDR1 and CDR2 (germline): LGHNA, YSLEER. The CDR3 extends over 16 amino acids.

The gene calls are TRBV5-1 and TRBJ2-7, with D perhaps TRBD2 (6 bases). V lost 4 bases and J lost 0, with 11 bases in between. Germline CDR1 and CDR2: SGHRS and YFSETQ. The CDR3 runs 14 residues. The CDR3 loop reads CASSPGVGSYEQYF. The CDR3 region has the DNA TGCGCCAGCAGCCCGGGGGTCGGCTCCTACGAGCAGTACTTC.

The chain couples TRBV29-1 to TRBJ2-2, with TRBD2 matching over 10 bases. The CDR3 runs 13 residues. Germline V gives CDR1 SQVTM, CDR2 ANQGSEA. The trim removed 4 bases at V and 6 bases at J, leaving 2 bases unmatched. The CDR3 coding sequence is TGCAGCGTTGTTAGCGGGGGGTCCGGGGAGCTGTTTTTT. Its protein product is CSVVSGGSGELFF.

This clone showed up just once. V and J are TRBV18 and TRBJ2-3; TRBD1 matches 8 bases. V shed 3 bases and J 1 base; nucleotides not matched to a gene: 6. The CDR3 is 16 amino acids. Germline loops: CDR1 KGHSH, CDR2 LQKENI. The chain's CDR3 is CASSPAGGSGTDTQYF. CDR3 coding DNA: TGTGCCAGCTCACCGGCAGGGGGCTCGGGCACAGATACGCAGTATTTT.

The V and J genes are TRBV27 and TRBJ2-2, with TRBD1 matching over 8 bases. This CDR3 region has 16 residues. Per germline, CDR1 MNHEY and CDR2 SMNVEV (reference sequence). Unmatched junction bases numbered 10, after V lost 6 bases and J lost 4 bases. CDR3 nucleotides: TGTGCCAGCAGCTCCACCGGGACAGGAGCCACCGGGGAGCTGTTTTTT. This gives the protein CASSSTGTGATGELFF.

This chain connects TRBV4-3 to TRBJ2-7; D not resolved. The CDR3 covers 15 residues. Germline assignment: CDR1 LGHNA and CDR2 YSLEER. V lost 0 bases and J 0 bases, leaving 9 bases between the germline ends. CDR3 nucleotides: TGCGCCAGCAGCCAAGACAGGTATAGCTCCTACGAGCAGTACTTC. Translated: CASSQDRYSSYEQYF.

The gene calls are TRBV19 and TRBJ1-5; TRBD1 is a possible D gene (6 bases). V was shortened by 3 bases and J by 0 bases, with 12 bases between the two germline ends. The CDR3 runs to 16 residues. The germline V gene has CDR1 LNHDA and CDR2 SQIVND (reference sequence). For the CDR3, the DNA is TGTGCCAGTAGTATGGGCCAGGGGCTTAGCAATCAGCCCCAGCATTTT. Amino acid sequence: CASSMGQGLSNQPQHF.

The chain has TRBV9 and TRBJ1-2; 7 bases match TRBD1. From germline, CDR1 is SGDLS and CDR2 YYNGEE. CDR3 length equals 16 residues. V gave up 4 bases and J gave up 4 bases; unmatched junction bases: 13. The CDR3 sequence: CASSHSLVGDSYGYTF. The CDR3 nucleotides are TGTGCCAGCAGCCACTCCCTGGTGGGGGACAGCTATGGCTACACCTTC.

V and J are TRBV5-6 and TRBJ2-1; D not resolved. The length of the CDR3 is 14 residues. The V end was cut by 2 bases, the J end by 5 bases, with 11 bases between. Looked up from germline, CDR1 is SGHDT and CDR2 is YYEEEE. The CDR3 protein is CASSFPSVNNEQFF. The CDR3 region has the DNA TGTGCCAGCAGCTTCCCCAGTGTTAACAATGAGCAGTTCTTC.

The chain combines TRBV2 with TRBJ1-3; D not resolved. The germline V gene encodes CDR1 SNHLY and CDR2 FYNNEI. CDR3 length: 12 amino acids. Deletions cut 6 bases from V and 4 bases from J, with 7 bases between. CDR3 bases: TGTGCCAGCAGGGAGAGAGGAAACACCATATATTTT. Translating it yields CASRERGNTIYF.

The chain uses TRBV2 and TRBJ2-6; 9 nucleotides match TRBD1. Germline V gene sequence: CDR1 SNHLY, CDR2 FYNNEI. The CDR3 extends over 17 amino acids. The ends lost 7 bases at V and 4 bases at J; junction bases unmatched: 11. CDR3: CASMSTNRGQGANVLTF. Here the CDR3 DNA reads TGTGCCAGCATGAGTACTAACAGGGGGCAGGGGGCCAACGTCCTGACTTTC.

This clone appeared a single time. This chain connects TRBV5-6 to TRBJ1-5; tentative D call: TRBD1 (5 bases). Per the germline V gene, CDR1 is SGHDT and CDR2 is YYEEEE. The CDR3 sequence is 16 residues long. Trimming left V 6 bases short and J 1 base short, with 17 bases between. The CDR3 sequence is CASNKKVPGSNQPQHF. DNA of the CDR3: TGTGCCAGCAACAAAAAGGTGCCAGGGAGCAATCAGCCCCAGCATTTT.

The chain uses TRBV29-1 and TRBJ2-1; no firm D call. V was pared by 4 bases and J by 5 bases, with 6 bases between. This CDR3 is 11 amino acids long. Germline V gene data show CDR1 as SQVTM and CDR2 as ANQGSEA. DNA of the CDR3: TGCAGCGTTGGCCGAGACAATGAGCAGTTCTTC. Protein: CSVGRDNEQFF.

This clone has just a few counts. V gene TRBV7-6 combines with J gene TRBJ1-5; 10 bases match TRBD1. Germline CDR1 is SGHVS and CDR2 is FNYEAQ. The CDR3 covers 14 residues. Trimming cost V 1 base and J 9 bases; bases outside gene matches: 3. CDR3 amino acids: CASSLGQGALPQHF. In nucleotides, the CDR3 is TGTGCCAGCAGCTTAGGACAGGGGGCTTTGCCCCAGCATTTT.

This clone was seen only once. The CDR3: CASSLASTGTTEAFF. CDR3 coding DNA: TGTGCCAGCAGCTTAGCATCAACAGGGACCACTGAAGCTTTCTTT. V and J are TRBV7-8 and TRBJ1-1; possible D gene TRBD1, 6 bases. The germline V gene has CDR1 SGHVS and CDR2 FQNEAQ. This CDR3 has 15 residues. V lost 0 bases to trimming and J lost 4 bases, with 12 bases between them.

The chain combines TRBV5-1 with TRBJ2-7; 7 bases agree with TRBD2. The V segment lost 6 bases and the J segment 3 bases; nucleotides outside the gene matches: 9. Germline V gene lookup returns CDR1 SGHRS and CDR2 YFSETQ. CDR3 size: 14 residues. The CDR3 region has the DNA TGCGCCAGCAATTGGGGGGGAACTAGCTACGAGCAGTACTTC. This codes for CASNWGGTSYEQYF.

The CDR3 sequence: CASSLGGQRLSTDTQYF. CDR3 DNA sequence: TGTGCCAGCAGCTTAGGGGGGCAGCGCCTGAGCACAGATACGCAGTATTTT. This chain uses TRBV11-2 with TRBJ2-3; TRBD1 might be the D (6 bases). The CDR3 loop spans 17 amino acids. Looked up from germline, CDR1 is SGHAT and CDR2 is FQNNGV. V was cut by 1 base and J by 0 bases, with 14 bases left in between.

The chain couples TRBV30 to TRBJ2-7, with D possibly matching TRBD2 (6 bases). There are 17 residues in the CDR3. Germline V gene data show CDR1 as GTSNPN and CDR2 as SVGIG (reference sequence). V was cut by 6 bases and J by 0 bases, with 24 bases left in between. CDR3 sequence reads: CACYREHVYDSSYEQYF. CDR3 nucleotide sequence: TGTGCCTGCTACCGGGAGCACGTCTACGATAGCTCCTACGAGCAGTACTTC.

The V and J genes are TRBV7-2 and TRBJ1-3; 9 bases agree with TRBD1. Germline CDR1 reads SGHTA; CDR2 reads FQGNSA. V gave up 5 bases and J gave up 7 bases; unmatched junction bases: 9. The CDR3 consists of 15 residues. DNA for the CDR3: TGTGCCAGCAGCCACCGGGACAGGGAGAAGAACACCATATATTTT. The encoded protein is CASSHRDREKNTIYF.

V and J are TRBV7-9 and TRBJ1-2, with TRBD1 matching 7 bases. The CDR3 runs 12 residues. V shed 4 bases, J shed 8 bases, and the junction held 4 bases outside the gene matches. Germline CDR1 SEHNR, CDR2 FQNEAQ (reference sequence). The CDR3 loop is CASSWGDSGYTF. The CDR3 DNA is TGTGCCAGCAGCTGGGGGGACAGCGGCTACACCTTC.